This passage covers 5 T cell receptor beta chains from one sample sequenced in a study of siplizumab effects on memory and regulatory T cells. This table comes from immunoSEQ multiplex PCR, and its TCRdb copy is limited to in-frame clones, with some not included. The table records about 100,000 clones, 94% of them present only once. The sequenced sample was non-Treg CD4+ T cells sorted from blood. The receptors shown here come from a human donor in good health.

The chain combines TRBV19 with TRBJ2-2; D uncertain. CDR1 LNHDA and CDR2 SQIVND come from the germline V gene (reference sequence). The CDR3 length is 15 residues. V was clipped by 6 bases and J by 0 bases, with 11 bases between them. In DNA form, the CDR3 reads TGTGCCAGTAGGAAGGGCAGGACGAACACCGGGGAGCTGTTTTTT. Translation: CASRKGRTNTGELFF.

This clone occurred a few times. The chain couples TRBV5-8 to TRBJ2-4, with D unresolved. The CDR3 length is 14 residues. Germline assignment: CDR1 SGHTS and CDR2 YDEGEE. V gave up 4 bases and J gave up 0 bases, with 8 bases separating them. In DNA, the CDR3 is TGTGCCAGCAGCCCGCCTGTAGCCAAAAACATTCAGTACTTC. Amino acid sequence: CASSPPVAKNIQYF.

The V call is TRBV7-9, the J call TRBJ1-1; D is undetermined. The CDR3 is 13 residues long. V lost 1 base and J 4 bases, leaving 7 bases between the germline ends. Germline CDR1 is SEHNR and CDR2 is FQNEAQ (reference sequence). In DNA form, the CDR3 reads TGTGCCAGCAGCTTAGAGGAGGGCACTGAAGCTTTCTTT. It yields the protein CASSLEEGTEAFF.

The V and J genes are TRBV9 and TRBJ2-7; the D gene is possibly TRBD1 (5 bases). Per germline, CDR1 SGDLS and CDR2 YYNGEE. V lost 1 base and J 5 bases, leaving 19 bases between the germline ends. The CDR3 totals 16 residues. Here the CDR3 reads CASSVSVNQGVDEQYF. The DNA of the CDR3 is TGTGCCAGCAGCGTAAGCGTTAACCAGGGTGTAGACGAGCAGTACTTC.

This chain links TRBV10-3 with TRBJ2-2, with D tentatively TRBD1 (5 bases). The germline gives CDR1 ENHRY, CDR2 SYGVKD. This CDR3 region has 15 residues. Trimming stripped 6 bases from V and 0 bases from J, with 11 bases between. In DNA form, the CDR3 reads TGTGCCATCAGCCAGGGTAAAACGAACACCGGGGAGCTGTTTTTT. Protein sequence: CAISQGKTNTGELFF.